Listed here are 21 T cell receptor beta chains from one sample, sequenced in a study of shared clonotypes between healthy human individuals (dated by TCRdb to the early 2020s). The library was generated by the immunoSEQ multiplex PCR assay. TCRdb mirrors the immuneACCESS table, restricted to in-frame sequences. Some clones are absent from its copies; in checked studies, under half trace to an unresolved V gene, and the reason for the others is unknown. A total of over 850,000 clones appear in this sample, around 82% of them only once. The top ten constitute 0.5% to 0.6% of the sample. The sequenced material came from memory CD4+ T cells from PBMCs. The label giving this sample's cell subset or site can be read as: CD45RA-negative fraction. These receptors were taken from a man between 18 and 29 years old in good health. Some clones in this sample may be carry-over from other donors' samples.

As DNA, the CDR3 is TGTGCCAGCAGCAAAGCGCTCCAGGGTTACGAGCAGTACTTC. Encoded protein: CASSKALQGYEQYF. The rearrangement uses TRBV21-1 and TRBJ2-7; the D call TRBD1 from the table was never checked on the DNA. TRBV21-1 constitutes a pseudogene. This CDR3 has 14 residues.

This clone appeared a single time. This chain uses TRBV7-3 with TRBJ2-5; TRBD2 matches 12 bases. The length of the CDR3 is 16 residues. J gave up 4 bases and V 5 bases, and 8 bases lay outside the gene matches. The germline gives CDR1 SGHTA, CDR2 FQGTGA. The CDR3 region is CASSKTSGSGGETQYF. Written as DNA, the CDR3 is TGTGCCAGCAGCAAGACTAGCGGGAGCGGGGGAGAGACCCAGTACTTC.

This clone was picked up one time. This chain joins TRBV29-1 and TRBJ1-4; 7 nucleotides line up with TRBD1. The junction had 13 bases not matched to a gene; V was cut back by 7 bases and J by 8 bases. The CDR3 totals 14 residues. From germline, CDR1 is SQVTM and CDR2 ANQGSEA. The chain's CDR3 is CSALLGGSPEKLFF. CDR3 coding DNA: TGCAGCGCCTTATTAGGGGGCTCCCCCGAAAAACTGTTTTTT.

The CDR3, as DNA: TGTGCCAGCAATCCAAGTCAAGGGACAGATACGCAGTATTTT. Its translation: CASNPSQGTDTQYF. V usage is TRBV28 and J usage is TRBJ2-3; unclear D gene. Trimming cost V 7 bases and J 3 bases, with 14 bases left between them. Germline loops: CDR1 MDHEN, CDR2 SYDVKM. The CDR3 totals 14 residues.

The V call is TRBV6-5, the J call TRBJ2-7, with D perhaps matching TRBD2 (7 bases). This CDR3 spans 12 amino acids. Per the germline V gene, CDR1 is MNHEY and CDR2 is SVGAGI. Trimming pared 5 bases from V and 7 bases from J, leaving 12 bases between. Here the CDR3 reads CASSLRGGEQYF. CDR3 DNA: TGTGCCAGCAGTCTTAGGGGGGGGGAGCAGTACTTC.

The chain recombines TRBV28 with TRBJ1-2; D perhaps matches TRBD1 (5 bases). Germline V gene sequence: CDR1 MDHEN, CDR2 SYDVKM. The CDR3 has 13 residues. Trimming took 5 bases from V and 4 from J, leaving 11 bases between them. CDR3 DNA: TGTGCCAGCAGTCCCGACAGACCCTATGGCTACACCTTC. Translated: CASSPDRPYGYTF.

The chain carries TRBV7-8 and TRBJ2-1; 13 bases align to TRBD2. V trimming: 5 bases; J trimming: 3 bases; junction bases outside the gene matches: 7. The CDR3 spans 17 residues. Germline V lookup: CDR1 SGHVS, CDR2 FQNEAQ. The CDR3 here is CASSPGLAGEDYNEQFF. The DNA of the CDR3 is TGTGCCAGCAGCCCCGGACTAGCGGGAGAGGACTACAATGAGCAGTTCTTC.

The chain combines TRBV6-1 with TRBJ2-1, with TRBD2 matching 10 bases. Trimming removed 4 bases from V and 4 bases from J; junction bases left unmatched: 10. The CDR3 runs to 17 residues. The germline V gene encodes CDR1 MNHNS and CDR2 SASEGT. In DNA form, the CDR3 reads TGTGCCAGCAGTGTTTTGGCTAGCGGGAGTCTATACAATGAGCAGTTCTTC. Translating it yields CASSVLASGSLYNEQFF.

CDR3 residues: CAISDWTDSYEQYF. The CDR3 region has the DNA TGTGCCATCAGTGACTGGACGGACTCCTACGAGCAGTACTTC. This rearrangement joins TRBV10-3 to TRBJ2-7; D is undetermined. Germline loops: CDR1 ENHRY, CDR2 SYGVKD. The CDR3 has 14 amino acids. The V and J ends lost 3 bases and 0 bases respectively, with 9 bases between them.

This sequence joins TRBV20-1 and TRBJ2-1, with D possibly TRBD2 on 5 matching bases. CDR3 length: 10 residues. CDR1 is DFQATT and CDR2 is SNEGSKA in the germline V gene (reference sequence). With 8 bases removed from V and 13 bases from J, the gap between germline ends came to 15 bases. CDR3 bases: TGCAGTACAAGTTTAGGGAGACAGTTCTTC. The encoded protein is CSTSLGRQFF.

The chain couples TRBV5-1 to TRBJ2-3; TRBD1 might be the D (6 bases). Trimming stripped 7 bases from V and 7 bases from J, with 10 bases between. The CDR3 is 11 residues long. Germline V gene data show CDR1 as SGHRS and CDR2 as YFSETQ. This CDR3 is CASHTGNTQYF. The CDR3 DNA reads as TGCGCCAGCCACACAGGGAATACGCAGTATTTT.

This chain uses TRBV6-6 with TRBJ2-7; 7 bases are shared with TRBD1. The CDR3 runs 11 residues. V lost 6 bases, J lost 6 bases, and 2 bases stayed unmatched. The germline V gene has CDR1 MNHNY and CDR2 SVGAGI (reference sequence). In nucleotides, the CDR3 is TGTGCCAGCAGCCCAGGGGGCGAGCAGTACTTC. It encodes CASSPGGEQYF.

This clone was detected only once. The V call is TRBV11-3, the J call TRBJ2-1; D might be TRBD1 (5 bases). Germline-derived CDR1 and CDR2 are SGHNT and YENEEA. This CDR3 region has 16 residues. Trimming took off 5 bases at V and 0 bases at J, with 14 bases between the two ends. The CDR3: CASSLGALSSYNEQFF. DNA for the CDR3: TGTGCCAGCAGCCTTGGGGCGCTAAGCTCCTACAATGAGCAGTTCTTC.

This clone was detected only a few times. CDR3 protein: CASSFGYTGELFF. CDR3 nucleotide sequence: TGCGCCAGCAGCTTCGGGTACACCGGGGAGCTGTTTTTT. The V call is TRBV5-1, the J call TRBJ2-2; D ambiguous. V was trimmed by 2 bases and J by 3 bases, leaving 5 bases between them. This CDR3 has 13 amino acids. Germline lookup yields CDR1 SGHRS and CDR2 YFSETQ.

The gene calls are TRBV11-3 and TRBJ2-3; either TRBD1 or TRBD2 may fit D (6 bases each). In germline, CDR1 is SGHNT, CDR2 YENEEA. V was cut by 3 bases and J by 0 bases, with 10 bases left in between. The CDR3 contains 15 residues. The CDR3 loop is CASSLGGRSTDTQYF. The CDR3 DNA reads TGTGCCAGCAGCTTGGGGGGCAGGAGCACAGATACGCAGTATTTT.

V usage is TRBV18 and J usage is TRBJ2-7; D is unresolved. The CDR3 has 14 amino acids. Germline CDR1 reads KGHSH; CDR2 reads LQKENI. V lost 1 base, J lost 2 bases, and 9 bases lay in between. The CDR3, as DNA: TGTGCCAGCTCACCACTGGGGATCACCTACGAGCAGTACTTC. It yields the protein CASSPLGITYEQYF.

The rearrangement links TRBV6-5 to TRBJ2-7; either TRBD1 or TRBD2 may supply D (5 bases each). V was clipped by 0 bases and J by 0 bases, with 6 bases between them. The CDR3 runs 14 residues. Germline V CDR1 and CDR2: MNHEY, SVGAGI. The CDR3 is CASSYSGTSYEQYF. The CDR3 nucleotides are TGTGCCAGCAGTTACTCCGGGACCTCCTACGAGCAGTACTTC.

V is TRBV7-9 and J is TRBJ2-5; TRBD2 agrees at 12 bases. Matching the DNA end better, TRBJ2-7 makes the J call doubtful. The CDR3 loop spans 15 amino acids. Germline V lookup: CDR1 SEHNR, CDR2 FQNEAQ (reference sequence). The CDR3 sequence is CASSARLAGGGEQYF. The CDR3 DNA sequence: TGTGCCAGCAGCGCCCGGCTAGCGGGAGGGGGCGAGCAGTACTTC.

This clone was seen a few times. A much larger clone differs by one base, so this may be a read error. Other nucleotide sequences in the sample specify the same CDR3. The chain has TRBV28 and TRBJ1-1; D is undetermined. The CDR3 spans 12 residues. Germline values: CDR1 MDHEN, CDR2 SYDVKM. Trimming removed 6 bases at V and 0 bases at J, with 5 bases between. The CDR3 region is CASRLLNTEAFF. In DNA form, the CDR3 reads TGTGCCAGCAGGCTTCTGAACACTGAAGCTTTCTTT.

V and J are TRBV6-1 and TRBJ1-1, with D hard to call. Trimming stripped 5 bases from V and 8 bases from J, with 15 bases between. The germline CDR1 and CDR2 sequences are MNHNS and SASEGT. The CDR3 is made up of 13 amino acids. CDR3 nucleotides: TGTGCCAGCAGTTTAAACCTAGACTCGGAAGCTTTCTTT. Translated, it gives CASSLNLDSEAFF.

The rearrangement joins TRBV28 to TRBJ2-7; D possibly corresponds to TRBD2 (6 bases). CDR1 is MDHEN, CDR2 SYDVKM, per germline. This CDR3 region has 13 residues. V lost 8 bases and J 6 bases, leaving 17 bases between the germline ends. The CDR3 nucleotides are TGTGCCAGCGGGCTTTTGGGGCGGGGCGAGCAGTACTTC. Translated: CASGLLGRGEQYF.